A single sample is the source of the 24 T cell receptor beta chains below, sequenced in a study of T cells in Graves' hyperthyroidism and ophthalmopathy. The TCR beta CDR3 regions underwent amplification using RNA transcripts as the source. The HTBI primer set served for first-round RT-PCR of the TCR CDR3. TCRdb re-called the multiplex PCR reads with MiXCR, one entry per CDR3 protein. The sample carries about 700,000 distinct CDR3 sequences, 14% recorded once. The sample was blood. The receptor set was obtained from a woman between 18 and 29 years old with Graves' hyperthyroidism.

Only a few counts were recorded for this clonotype. The chain uses TRBV20-1 and TRBJ2-2; a possible D gene is TRBD1 (5 bases). This CDR3 spans 15 amino acids. Germline V gene sequence: CDR1 DFQATT, CDR2 SNEGSKA (reference sequence). Trimming shortened V by 1 base and J by 0 bases, and 9 bases separated the two germline ends. The CDR3 loop reads CSARVGESNTGELFF. As DNA, the CDR3 is TGCAGTGCTAGAGTAGGGGAATCGAACACCGGGGAGCTGTTTTTT.

At least ten counts were recorded for this clonotype. The rearrangement links TRBV4-3 to TRBJ2-3; the D gene could be TRBD1 or TRBD2 (6 bases each). The germline V gene encodes CDR1 LGHNA and CDR2 YSLEER. The CDR3 covers 16 residues. The V and J ends lost 3 bases and 2 bases respectively, with 15 bases between them. CDR3 residues: CASSQDRGLPTDTQYF. The CDR3 DNA follows: TGCGCCAGCAGCCAGGACAGAGGACTACCCACAGATACGCAGTATTTT.

This clonotype was detected only a few times. The chain joins TRBV29-1 to TRBJ2-1; 10 bases are shared with TRBD2. V trimming: 5 bases; J trimming: 7 bases; junction bases outside the gene matches: 5. This CDR3 is 13 amino acids long. Looked up from germline, CDR1 is SQVTM and CDR2 is ANQGSEA. CDR3 sequence (DNA): TGCAGCGTTCTTCCTAGCGGGAGTAATGAGCAGTTCTTC. This encodes CSVLPSGSNEQFF.

V gene TRBV7-8 combines with J gene TRBJ2-3; D might be TRBD1 (6 bases). The CDR3 loop spans 16 amino acids. Germline V CDR1 and CDR2: SGHVS, FQNEAQ. V lost 4 bases and J 3 bases, leaving 17 bases between the germline ends. CDR3: CASSSTRGIGTDTQYF. The CDR3 DNA is TGTGCCAGCAGCTCTACCAGGGGAATAGGTACAGATACGCAGTATTTT. Using reference TRBV7-8 and TRBJ2-3 for the parts outside the CDR3, the full variable domain is GAGVSQSPRYKVAKRGQDVALRCDPISGHVSLFWYQQALGQGPEFLTYFQNEAQLDKSGLPSDRFFAERPEGSVSTLKIQRTQQEDSAVYLCASSSTRGIGTDTQYFGPGTRLTVL.

The V and J genes are TRBV24-1 and TRBJ2-2, with D possibly matching TRBD1 (6 bases). The CDR3 consists of 15 residues. V was cut by 6 bases and J by 1 base, with 11 bases left in between. The V gene's germline CDR1 is KGHDR and CDR2 SFDVKD. The CDR3 loop is CATSRDTLNTGELFF. Here the CDR3 DNA reads TGTGCCACCAGTCGGGACACTTTGAACACCGGGGAGCTGTTTTTT.

The table lists this clonotype with a few counts. The chain combines TRBV29-1 with TRBJ2-5, with D maybe TRBD2 (6 bases). Germline lookup yields CDR1 SQVTM and CDR2 ANQGSEA. Trimming removed 7 bases at V and 5 bases at J, with 17 bases between. CDR3 length: 13 residues. The CDR3, as DNA: TGCAGCGCCGTAAGGGGAGGTGAGGAGACCCAGTACTTC. This translates into CSAVRGGEETQYF.

The sample holds many counts of this clonotype. The chain joins TRBV24-1 to TRBJ2-5, with D perhaps TRBD1 (5 bases). This CDR3 has 16 residues. Germline lookup yields CDR1 KGHDR and CDR2 SFDVKD. Trimming removed 6 bases from V and 1 base from J, with 17 bases in between. Here the CDR3 reads CATSSPTDQLQETQYF. The CDR3 DNA follows: TGTGCCACCAGTTCCCCGACAGACCAGCTCCAAGAGACCCAGTACTTC.

The chain has TRBV7-3 and TRBJ2-2; 7 nucleotides agree with TRBD2. Germline CDR1 is SGHTA and CDR2 is FQGTGA. The CDR3 runs to 18 residues. J gave up 1 base and V 1 base, and 9 bases lay outside the gene matches. CDR3: CASSLSIPSGRNTGELFF. The CDR3 DNA is TGTGCCAGCAGCTTAAGCATTCCTAGCGGACGGAACACCGGGGAGCTGTTTTTT.

This clonotype came up many times. The J gene is TRBJ1-5, the V gene TRBV12-3 or TRBV12-4; D gene uncertain. The V and J ends lost 1 base and 1 base respectively, with 5 bases between them. This CDR3 contains 14 residues. The DNA for the CDR3 is TGTGCCAGCAGTTTAGGGTTCAGCAATCAGCCCCAGCATTTT. This codes for CASSLGFSNQPQHF.

This chain uses TRBV13 with TRBJ1-1, with 8 nucleotides matching TRBD1. V shed 5 bases, J shed 5 bases, and the junction held 19 bases outside the gene matches. CDR1 and CDR2 (germline): PRHDT, FYEKMQ (reference sequence). The CDR3 sequence is 18 residues long. CDR3 DNA: TGTGCCAGCAGCCCCCGGGCAGGGGGCAATTTGCGATGGACTGAAGCTTTCTTT. It translates to CASSPRAGGNLRWTEAFF.

This clonotype was seen at least ten times. This rearrangement joins TRBV4-1 to TRBJ2-5; TRBD1 agrees at 7 bases. CDR3 length: 14 residues. Germline V lookup: CDR1 MGHRA, CDR2 YSYEKL. V lost 4 bases, J lost 6 bases, and 8 bases stayed unmatched. The CDR3, as DNA: TGCGCCAGCAGCCCGGACAGGTTGTTACAGACCCAGTACTTC. Its protein is CASSPDRLLQTQYF.

In its sample, this clonotype was seen many times. J is TRBJ2-7 and V is TRBV20-1, with 8 bases aligning to TRBD1. The V gene's germline CDR1 is DFQATT and CDR2 SNEGSKA (reference sequence). V shed 0 bases and J 4 bases; nucleotides not matched to a gene: 5. This CDR3 has 14 residues. The CDR3 coding sequence is TGCAGTGCTAGAGACAGGACAGGGCCTTACGAGCAGTACTTC. Encoded protein: CSARDRTGPYEQYF.

The chain links TRBV28 to TRBJ2-1, with a possible D match to TRBD2 (7 bases). Between the trimmed V and J ends, which lost 5 bases and 10 bases, there was a span of 24 bases. The V gene's germline CDR1 is MDHEN and CDR2 SYDVKM. The CDR3 length is 16 residues. CDR3 sequence: CASSAPRGGGPYEQFF. CDR3 bases: TGTGCCAGCAGTGCCCCTAGGGGGGGAGGGCCTTACGAGCAGTTCTTC.

This rearrangement joins TRBV7-8 to TRBJ2-5; D uncertain. This CDR3 has 15 residues. V lost 1 base and J 3 bases, leaving 12 bases between the germline ends. The germline V gene encodes CDR1 SGHVS and CDR2 FQNEAQ. The chain's CDR3 is CASSLGYRDKETQYF. The CDR3 nucleotides are TGTGCCAGCAGCTTAGGATATCGAGATAAAGAGACCCAGTACTTC.

This clonotype was picked up many times. The genes are TRBV6-1 and TRBJ2-7; no definite D call. Germline lookup yields CDR1 MNHNS and CDR2 SASEGT. V gave up 1 base and J gave up 6 bases, with 10 bases separating them. CDR3 length: 13 residues. CDR3 coding DNA: TGTGCCAGCAGTGAAGTGGCATTCGGCGAGCAGTACTTC. As protein: CASSEVAFGEQYF.

The chain couples TRBV4-3 to TRBJ1-1; no definite D call. The CDR3 extends over 14 amino acids. CDR1 is LGHNA, CDR2 YSLEER, per germline. With 4 bases removed from V and 5 bases from J, the gap between germline ends came to 14 bases. The CDR3 DNA reads as TGCGCCAGCAGCCCCCCGAAAGGGTGGACTGAAGCTTTCTTT. Protein: CASSPPKGWTEAFF.

The rearrangement joins TRBV4-1 to TRBJ1-5; possibly TRBD1 for D (5 bases). This CDR3 is 17 amino acids long. Trimming stripped 0 bases from V and 5 bases from J, with 17 bases between. Germline values: CDR1 MGHRA, CDR2 YSYEKL. The CDR3 nucleotides read TGCGCCAGCAGCCAAGACCGGGTGGGGGATCCTTATCAGCCCCAGCATTTT. It encodes CASSQDRVGDPYQPQHF.

This clonotype was seen more than once but under ten times. V gene TRBV5-6 combines with J gene TRBJ1-4, with D hard to call. The CDR3 length is 15 residues. Per germline, CDR1 SGHDT and CDR2 YYEEEE. V was pared by 1 base and J by 7 bases, with 14 bases between. CDR3 sequence reads: CASSLRLGRGEKLFF. The CDR3 DNA sequence: TGTGCCAGCAGCTTGAGGTTGGGCAGAGGTGAAAAACTGTTTTTT.

This clonotype was seen repeatedly, ten times or more. The rearrangement links TRBV3-1 to TRBJ2-2; D is undetermined. The CDR3 covers 16 residues. V lost 1 base to trimming and J lost 5 bases, with 14 bases between them. Germline V gene sequence: CDR1 LGHDT, CDR2 YNNKEL (reference sequence). CDR3 loop: CASSQGIGMLTGELFF. The CDR3 bases are TGTGCCAGCAGCCAAGGGATTGGAATGTTAACCGGGGAGCTGTTTTTT. Full variable domain (missing parts from reference TRBV3-1 and TRBJ2-2): DTAVSQTPKYLVTQMGNDKSIKCEQNLGHDTMYWYKQDSKKFLKIMFSYNNKELIINETVPNRFSPKSPDKAHLNLHINSLELGDSAVYFCASSQGIGMLTGELFFGEGSRLTVL.

This clonotype has a count of ten or more. The rearrangement joins TRBV12-3 or TRBV12-4 to TRBJ2-6; D might be TRBD1 (6 bases). The ends were cut back, 5 bases at V and 3 bases at J, with 11 bases in the middle. The CDR3 loop spans 15 amino acids. The CDR3 DNA reads TGTGCCAGCAGTGCCAACAGGGTTGGGGCCAACGTCCTGACTTTC. This gives the protein CASSANRVGANVLTF.

This clonotype was observed many times. This CDR3 is CASSQGWTTDTQYF. In DNA, the CDR3 is TGTGCCAGCAGCCAAGGGTGGACCACAGATACGCAGTATTTT. The chain links TRBV4-2 to TRBJ2-3; D is undetermined. V was clipped by 1 base and J by 2 bases, with 7 bases between them. The germline V gene has CDR1 LGHNA and CDR2 YNFKEQ. The CDR3 spans 14 residues.

In its sample, this clonotype was seen many times. This sequence joins TRBV3-1 and TRBJ1-5; no reliable D call. The CDR3 spans 14 residues. Germline-derived CDR1 and CDR2 are LGHDT and YNNKEL (reference sequence). The V end lost 4 bases, the J end lost 0 bases, and 7 bases lay between the germline ends. Here the CDR3 reads CASSLQSSNQPQHF. CDR3 bases: TGTGCCAGCAGCCTCCAGAGTAGCAATCAGCCCCAGCATTTT.

The rearrangement links TRBV27 to TRBJ2-7; 8 bases align to TRBD2. With V trimmed by 2 bases and J by 3 bases, 9 bases remained unmatched. This CDR3 has 16 residues. Germline V gives CDR1 MNHEY, CDR2 SMNVEV (reference sequence). This CDR3 reads CASSLDSGTRYYEQYF. The CDR3 DNA reads TGTGCCAGCAGTTTAGATTCAGGGACTAGGTACTACGAGCAGTACTTC.

Only a few counts were recorded for this clonotype. DNA of the CDR3: TGCAGTGCAATTCAGGGACGGGACTACCGCAACACCGGGGAGCTGTTTTTT. Translating it yields CSAIQGRDYRNTGELFF. This chain joins TRBV20-1 and TRBJ2-2, with 7 bases fitting TRBD2. The CDR3 runs to 17 residues. Germline loops: CDR1 DFQATT, CDR2 SNEGSKA (reference sequence). With V trimmed by 6 bases and J by 2 bases, 15 bases remained unmatched.